The next 8 T cell receptor beta chains were all read from a single sample in a study of radiotherapy plus CTLA-4 blockade in lung cancer. The assay was immunoSEQ multiplex PCR, and TCRdb's table has in-frame clones only and misses some. The sample includes under 95,000 clones, 84% of them seen just once. The sequencing used peripheral blood, collected from a patient treated with radiotherapy plus ipilimumab. These receptors all come from a human donor with non-small cell lung cancer who had stable disease on radiotherapy plus ipilimumab.

The J gene is TRBJ2-5, the V gene TRBV2, with 8 bases lining up with TRBD2. Germline V gives CDR1 SNHLY, CDR2 FYNNEI. With 5 bases clipped from V and 2 bases from J, the junction kept 7 bases outside the gene matches. The length of the CDR3 is 15 residues. CDR3 protein: CASSRIAGPQETQYF. CDR3 nucleotides: TGTGCCAGCAGTCGTATAGCGGGACCGCAAGAGACCCAGTACTTC.

The V gene is TRBV19, the J gene TRBJ2-3; TRBD2 aligns across 10 bases. The germline V gene has CDR1 LNHDA and CDR2 SQIVND (reference sequence). Germline trimming cut 4 bases from V and 2 bases from J; bases unmatched to any gene: 6. CDR3 size: 16 residues. The CDR3 bases are TGTGCCAGTAGTAAGTTAGCGGGGGGAACCACAGATACGCAGTATTTT. Protein: CASSKLAGGTTDTQYF.

The V call is TRBV19, the J call TRBJ2-5; no reliable D call. The CDR3 runs 17 residues. V lost 1 base and J 1 base, leaving 16 bases between the germline ends. Looked up from germline, CDR1 is LNHDA and CDR2 is SQIVND (reference sequence). This chain's CDR3 is CASSIGASGSFQETQYF. The CDR3 DNA is TGTGCCAGTAGTATAGGGGCTAGTGGTTCATTCCAAGAGACCCAGTACTTC. Variable domain in full (rest from reference TRBV19 and TRBJ2-5): DGGITQSPKYLFRKEGQNVTLSCEQNLNHDAMYWYRQDPGQGLRLIYYSQIVNDFQKGDIAEGYSVSREKKESFPLTVTSAQKNPTAFYLCASSIGASGSFQETQYFGPGTRLLVL.

The chain joins TRBV19 to TRBJ1-2; TRBD1 matches at 7 bases. The trim removed 5 bases at V and 7 bases at J, leaving 10 bases unmatched. Germline assignment: CDR1 LNHDA and CDR2 SQIVND (reference sequence). The CDR3 runs 14 residues. In DNA, the CDR3 is TGTGCCAGTAGTGCCAGGGGGAGCGTCAGTGGCTACACCTTC. As protein: CASSARGSVSGYTF.

V gene TRBV28 combines with J gene TRBJ1-1; D is unclear. There are 12 residues in the CDR3. V was shortened by 8 bases and J by 0 bases, with 7 bases between the two germline ends. Looked up from germline, CDR1 is MDHEN and CDR2 is SYDVKM. The CDR3 reads CASDTLNTEAFF. The CDR3 DNA sequence: TGTGCCAGCGACACGCTGAACACTGAAGCTTTCTTT.

The chain recombines TRBV9 with TRBJ2-5, with D perhaps being TRBD1 or TRBD2 (6 bases each). Germline V gives CDR1 SGDLS, CDR2 YYNGEE. V was shortened by 4 bases and J by 0 bases, with 13 bases between the two germline ends. The CDR3 runs 15 residues. The CDR3 region is CASSPRGQYQETQYF. Here the CDR3 DNA reads TGTGCCAGCAGCCCCCGGGGGCAGTACCAAGAGACCCAGTACTTC.

The chain carries TRBV7-9 and TRBJ2-7, with D perhaps matching TRBD2 (5 bases). Germline CDR1 is SEHNR and CDR2 is FQNEAQ (reference sequence). CDR3 size: 12 residues. Trimming stripped 5 bases from V and 6 bases from J, with 11 bases between. The CDR3 reads CASSPRLSEQYF. For the CDR3, the DNA is TGTGCCAGCAGCCCTCGACTAAGCGAGCAGTACTTC.

This sequence joins TRBV9 and TRBJ2-1, with D perhaps given as TRBD1 or TRBD2 (6 bases each). The CDR3 extends over 15 amino acids. The V end was cut by 4 bases, the J end by 0 bases, with 11 bases between. CDR1 and CDR2 from the germline V gene are SGDLS and YYNGEE. The CDR3 DNA follows: TGTGCCAGCAGCCTCGGGGGCAACTCCTACAATGAGCAGTTCTTC. Translated: CASSLGGNSYNEQFF.